The clone carrying this TCR beta chain was observed a handful of times. The same CDR3 is also encoded by other DNA sequences in this sample. Germline V gives CDR1 SGHTA, CDR2 FQGTGA. V lost 5 bases, J lost 2 bases, and 5 bases stayed unmatched. There are 15 residues in the CDR3. These data belong to a study of blood T cell repertoires in COVID-19. Study at large: Specimens from acute and convalescent COVID-19 originated in the United States, Italy and Spain. PBMCs, B-cell-depleted T cells, or T cells provided the cDNA or gDNA that made up the material.

Per the original data handling: The authors estimated nucleated cell counts from reference gene primer amplification. The data were produced by immunoSEQ multiplex PCR, yet TCRdb's version contains in-frame clones alone and is incomplete. V and J calls and clone size come straight from that table; D and trimming were deduced from the DNA. Here the sample spans fewer than 90,000 clones, roughly 87% being singletons. Sequenced: peripheral blood. This clonotype originated in a male donor with acute or convalescent COVID-19. The V call is TRBV7-3, the J call TRBJ2-3, with TRBD2 matching over 9 bases. The CDR3 bases are TGTGCCAGCAGCCAAGCGGGGGGATCCACAGATACGCAGTATTTT. Protein product: CASSQAGGSTDTQYF.